Listed below are T cell receptor beta chains from one sample, sequenced in a study of blood T cells in healthy people across ages. One entry per CDR3 protein results from TCRdb running MiXCR on the 5' RACE reads. The sample lists 1.8 million or so distinct CDR3 sequences; around 42% were seen once. Specimen: blood. The receptors stem from a human donor in good health. The CDR3 runs from the conserved cysteine through the conserved F or W. The D gene is left open where the match is weak. A clone size is listed for some rows: how often the clone was seen (once, few, many), or a class if it is expanded.

TRBV29-1	15	TRBJ2-1	.	few	CSVDIVAEYYNEQFF	TGCAGCGTTGATATTGTGGCAGAGTACTACAATGAGCAGTTCTTC
TRBV5-1	16	TRBJ2-2	.	.	CASSLESGANTGELFF	TGCGCCAGCAGCTTGGAGTCTGGCGCGAACACCGGGGAGCTGTTTTTT
TRBV5-6	14	TRBJ2-4	TRBD1	few	CASSWDRDSRIQYF	TGTGCCAGCAGCTGGGACCGGGACAGCCGGATTCAGTACTTC
TRBV29-1	14	TRBJ2-7	.	.	CSVEERTENYEQYF	TGCAGCGTTGAGGAGAGGACAGAGAACTACGAGCAGTACTTC
TRBV29-1	16	TRBJ2-5	.	.	CSVEDLDFGYQETQYF	TGCAGCGTTGAAGATCTTGATTTTGGGTACCAAGAGACCCAGTACTTC
TRBV27	14	TRBJ2-3	.	.	CASSPYIGTDTQYF	TGTGCCAGCAGCCCCTATATTGGCACAGATACGCAGTATTTT
TRBV29-1	12	TRBJ2-2	.	.	CSVQIGTGELFF	TGCAGCGTCCAAATTGGCACCGGGGAGCTGTTTTTT
TRBV6-2/TRBV6-3	19	TRBJ2-2	.	once	CASSWLKKRGTLNTGELFF	TGTGCCAGCAGTTGGCTAAAGAAACGGGGGACCTTGAACACCGGGGAGCTGTTTTTT
TRBV12-3/TRBV12-4	12	TRBJ1-1	.	.	CASSFQESEAFF	TGTGCCAGCAGTTTCCAGGAAAGCGAAGCTTTCTTT
TRBV12-3/TRBV12-4	13	TRBJ1-2	.	.	CASSLGYEDGYTF	TGTGCCAGCAGTTTAGGGTATGAGGATGGCTACACCTTC
TRBV7-9	16	TRBJ1-2	.	few	CASSLVSAGPGYGYTF	TGTGCCAGCAGCTTAGTGTCGGCAGGGCCTGGCTATGGCTACACCTTC
TRBV29-1	13	TRBJ2-5	.	few	CSVVQGRGETQYF	TGCAGCGTTGTTCAGGGTAGGGGTGAGACCCAGTACTTC
TRBV7-9	16	TRBJ2-3	TRBD2	.	CASSSRLAGVADTQYF	TGTGCCAGCAGCTCACGACTAGCGGGGGTGGCAGATACGCAGTATTTT
TRBV6-6	14	TRBJ2-5	TRBD1	.	CASSWTGEKETQYF	TGTGCCAGCAGTTGGACAGGGGAAAAAGAGACCCAGTACTTC
TRBV7-2	12	TRBJ2-2	.	.	CASSQDTGERFF	TGTGCCAGCAGCCAAGACACCGGGGAGCGGTTTTTT
TRBV6-2/TRBV6-3	15	TRBJ2-7	.	.	CASRKGHQGFYEQYF	TGTGCCAGCAGAAAAGGGCACCAGGGTTTCTACGAGCAGTACTTC
TRBV7-2	13	TRBJ2-1	TRBD1	.	CAGSLTGDGEQFF	TGTGCCGGCAGCTTAACAGGGGATGGTGAGCAGTTCTTC
TRBV7-3	17	TRBJ2-3	TRBD2	.	CASSSWTSGGFADTQYF	TGTGCCAGCAGCTCCTGGACTAGCGGGGGCTTCGCGGATACGCAGTATTTT
TRBV7-2	15	TRBJ1-4	TRBD1	few	CASSSGQGTNEKLFF	TGTGCCAGCAGCTCCGGACAGGGGACTAATGAAAAACTGTTTTTT
TRBV6-2/TRBV6-3	13	TRBJ1-6	.	.	CASSYFWTDPLHF	TGTGCCAGCAGTTACTTCTGGACAGATCCCCTCCACTTT
TRBV24-1	16	TRBJ2-1	.	once	CATSDFLPASYNDQFF	TGTGCCACCAGTGATTTTTTGCCGGCCTCCTACAATGACCAGTTCTTC
TRBV11-2	16	TRBJ2-7	TRBD1	.	CASSSSGQEFSYEQYF	TGTGCCAGCAGCTCATCGGGACAGGAATTCTCCTACGAGCAGTACTTC
TRBV6-5	19	TRBJ2-5	.	.	CASSYSGRGPEGYQETQYF	TGTGCCAGCAGTTACTCGGGGAGGGGGCCCGAAGGGTACCAAGAGACCCAGTACTTC
TRBV20-1	13	TRBJ1-1	.	.	CSASHVGYTEAFF	TGCAGTGCTAGCCACGTAGGGTACACTGAAGCTTTCTTT
TRBV9	16	TRBJ1-1	TRBD1	.	CASSVKKGTGDGEAFF	TGTGCCAGCAGTGTAAAAAAGGGGACAGGGGATGGTGAAGCTTTCTTT
TRBV4-2	12	TRBJ2-3	.	.	CASSQEEGTQYF	TGTGCCAGCAGCCAAGAGGAGGGTACGCAGTATTTT
TRBV29-1	12	TRBJ1-1	.	.	CSAGDFGTEAFF	TGCAGCGCAGGGGATTTCGGCACTGAAGCTTTCTTT
TRBV20-1	14	TRBJ2-1	TRBD1	few	CSAREGTGGYEQFF	TGCAGTGCTAGGGAAGGGACAGGGGGCTATGAGCAGTTCTTC
TRBV2	14	TRBJ2-5	.	once	CASSEFIGQETQYF	TGTGCCAGCAGTGAATTTATAGGCCAAGAGACCCAGTACTTC
TRBV7-9	14	TRBJ1-2	.	.	CSSSFQTEGDGYTF	TGTTCCAGCAGCTTCCAAACGGAGGGGGATGGCTACACCTTC
TRBV6-1	17	TRBJ2-5	.	.	CASSDWLRAETQETQYF	TGTGCCAGCAGTGATTGGCTTCGAGCGGAGACACAAGAGACCCAGTACTTC
TRBV7-6	15	TRBJ2-3	.	.	CASSLASGFPDTQYF	TGTGCCAGCAGCTTAGCATCCGGGTTCCCAGATACGCAGTATTTT
TRBV3-1	14	TRBJ2-3	.	.	CASSQVGLVDTQYF	TGTGCCAGCAGCCAAGTTGGGTTAGTAGATACGCAGTATTTT
TRBV7-9	18	TRBJ2-1	.	.	CASSLGGVTASSYNEQFF	TGTGCCAGCAGCTTAGGAGGGGTTACAGCGAGCTCCTACAATGAGCAGTTCTTC
TRBV12-3/TRBV12-4	18	TRBJ2-3	TRBD2	.	CASSLALLRGGLADTQYF	TGTGCCAGCAGTTTAGCCCTATTGCGGGGGGGGCTCGCAGATACGCAGTATTTT
TRBV29-1	13	TRBJ2-3	.	.	CSVGVSRTDTQYF	TGCAGCGTTGGAGTTTCCCGCACAGATACGCAGTATTTT
TRBV7-3	14	TRBJ2-3	.	many	CASSLSRDTDTQYF	TGTGCCAGCAGCTTGAGTCGAGACACAGATACGCAGTATTTT
TRBV7-2	17	TRBJ2-6	.	.	CASSFGRQSPGANVLTF	TGTGCCAGCAGCTTCGGCCGCCAGAGTCCTGGGGCCAACGTCCTGACTTTC
TRBV28	14	TRBJ1-2	.	.	CASSPPKVPNGYTF	TGTGCCAGCAGCCCCCCGAAAGTTCCGAATGGCTACACCTTC
TRBV24-1	15	TRBJ2-1	TRBD2	many	CATSDGGRVIDEQFF	TGTGCCACCAGTGATGGCGGGAGGGTAATCGATGAGCAGTTCTTC
TRBV7-2	15	TRBJ2-1	TRBD2	few	CASSSRGGPGDEQFF	TGTGCCAGCAGCTCGCGGGGGGGCCCAGGGGATGAGCAGTTCTTC
TRBV9	12	TRBJ2-1	.	.	CASSVVGAGLFF	TGTGCCAGCAGCGTAGTTGGGGCAGGCTTGTTCTTC
TRBV3-1	16	TRBJ2-1	.	.	CASSKRGPGSSPEQFF	TGTGCCAGCAGCAAAAGAGGTCCAGGGAGTTCGCCTGAGCAGTTCTTC
TRBV7-2	17	TRBJ2-5	TRBD1	.	CASSETGTQGYQETQYF	TGTGCCAGCAGCGAAACCGGGACACAGGGGTACCAAGAGACCCAGTACTTC
TRBV7-2	14	TRBJ2-1	.	.	CASSLKTGLWEQFF	TGTGCCAGCAGCCTCAAGACAGGCCTATGGGAGCAGTTCTTC
TRBV12-3/TRBV12-4	13	TRBJ2-7	TRBD2	.	CASSYGLAGEQYF	TGTGCCAGCAGTTACGGACTAGCGGGGGAGCAGTACTTC
TRBV9	14	TRBJ1-5	.	few	CASSLSGNNQPQHF	TGTGCCAGCAGCTTGTCAGGTAACAATCAGCCCCAGCATTTT
TRBV29-1	12	TRBJ2-5	.	many	CSVDRGEETQYF	TGCAGCGTTGATCGCGGCGAAGAGACCCAGTACTTC
TRBV12-3/TRBV12-4	15	TRBJ1-1	.	.	CASSHYQGIVDEAFF	TGTGCCAGCAGCCACTACCAGGGGATCGTGGATGAAGCTTTCTTT
TRBV13	14	TRBJ2-7	.	.	CASSAGTGPPEQYF	TGTGCCAGCAGCGCAGGAACAGGGCCCCCCGAGCAGTACTTC
TRBV4-2	11	TRBJ1-6	.	.	CASSQAGRLHF	TGTGCCAGCAGCCAAGCTGGCAGGCTCCACTTT
TRBV7-2	15	TRBJ2-7	.	.	CASSLTGAGVYEQYF	TGTGCCAGCAGCTTAACAGGGGCGGGGGTTTACGAGCAGTACTTC
TRBV6-6	12	TRBJ1-2	.	few	CASTPGHVGYTF	TGTGCCAGTACACCGGGACACGTCGGCTACACCTTC
TRBV10-3	15	TRBJ2-3	TRBD2	.	CAIRTTSSSTDTQYF	TGTGCCATCAGGACGACTAGCTCTAGCACAGATACGCAGTATTTT
TRBV2	13	TRBJ1-1	.	.	CASSKDVNTEAFF	TGTGCCAGCAGTAAGGACGTGAACACTGAAGCTTTCTTT
TRBV29-1	15	TRBJ2-3	TRBD1	many	CSVVFEDRAIDTQYF	TGCAGCGTTGTGTTCGAGGACAGGGCGATAGATACGCAGTATTTT
TRBV7-2	16	TRBJ2-3	TRBD2	few	CASSFGLAGVGDTQYF	TGTGCCAGCAGCTTCGGCCTAGCGGGGGTGGGAGATACGCAGTATTTT